The 4 T cell receptor beta chains reported below all come from one sample, sequenced in a study of blood T cell repertoires in COVID-19. Method: immunoSEQ multiplex PCR; TCRdb's copy keeps in-frame clones and lacks some. The sample has a few hundred thousand clones; around 84% are singletons. The material sequenced was peripheral blood. The receptors were sampled from a human donor in a cohort sampled during active COVID-19.

This clone was observed a single time. V and J are TRBV7-2 and TRBJ2-1; maybe TRBD2 (5 bases). CDR3 length: 16 amino acids. The germline gives CDR1 SGHTA, CDR2 FQGNSA. The V gene lost 2 bases and the J gene lost 8 bases, with 19 bases spanning the gap. In nucleotides, the CDR3 is TGTGCCAGCAGCTTATACGGAAGAATGGCGAGGGATGAGCAGTTCTTC. Translated, it gives CASSLYGRMARDEQFF.

The chain recombines TRBV9 with TRBJ2-7; the D gene is possibly TRBD1 (6 bases). Trimming pared 1 base from V and 3 bases from J, leaving 11 bases between. Germline CDR1 is SGDLS and CDR2 is YYNGEE. CDR3 size: 14 residues. The CDR3 coding sequence is TGTGCCAGCAGCGTAAATCCAGGGGACTACGAGCAGTACTTC. Encoded protein: CASSVNPGDYEQYF.

V gene TRBV27 combines with J gene TRBJ2-7; 8 bases map to TRBD2. The CDR3 has 17 residues. The J segment lost 2 bases and the V segment lost 0 bases, leaving 9 bases of the junction unmatched. Germline CDR1 and CDR2: MNHEY and SMNVEV (reference sequence). The DNA of the CDR3 is TGTGCCAGCAGTTTATCGCCCGTGCCAGCGGGAGCCTACGAGCAGTACTTC. This encodes CASSLSPVPAGAYEQYF.

This rearrangement joins TRBV3-1 (or the pseudogene TRBV3-2) to TRBJ2-3; D may be TRBD2 (5 bases). V was clipped by 3 bases and J by 1 base, with 11 bases between them. CDR1 and CDR2 (germline): LGHDT, YNNKEL (reference sequence). The CDR3 length is 15 residues. CDR3 sequence: CASSQDGSGTDTQYF. In DNA, the CDR3 is TGTGCCAGCAGCCAGGATGGGAGTGGCACAGATACGCAGTATTTT.